The rows below give T cell receptor beta chains drawn from one sample of a study of blood T cells in healthy people across ages. Using its own MiXCR run on the 5' RACE reads, TCRdb lists one record per CDR3 protein. This table has around 800,000 distinct CDR3 sequences, about half appearing once. Material for sequencing was blood. All receptors derive from a man older than 75 in good health. The CDR3 runs from the conserved cysteine through the conserved F or W. A D gene is named only where the DNA matches it firmly. Expanded clones get a size class; other rows say once, few or many, or leave the size out.

CDR3: CASSPGASNEQFF
DNA: TGTGCCAGCAGCCCTGGGGCGAGCAATGAGCAGTTCTTC
size: .
J: TRBJ2-1
D: .
V: TRBV6-2/TRBV6-3

CDR3: CSANSPGHHSYNEQFF
DNA: TGCAGTGCAAACTCACCGGGACACCACTCCTACAATGAGCAGTTCTTC
size: .
J: TRBJ2-1
D: .
V: TRBV20-1

CDR3: CVSSDGRGTYEQYF
DNA: TGTGTCAGCAGTGACGGCAGGGGAACCTACGAGCAGTACTTC
size: .
J: TRBJ2-7
D: .
V: TRBV2

CDR3: CASSPTLLTGLAQETQYF
DNA: TGTGCCAGCAGTCCGACGTTACTAACGGGACTAGCGCAAGAGACCCAGTACTTC
size: few
J: TRBJ2-5
D: TRBD2
V: TRBV27

CDR3: CASSLEPSGGVGRTQYF
DNA: TGTGCCAGCAGTCTAGAGCCTAGCGGGGGTGTAGGTCGGACCCAGTACTTC
size: .
J: TRBJ2-5
D: TRBD2
V: TRBV11-2

CDR3: CASSLTGQRNGYTF
DNA: TGTGCCAGCAGCTTAACGGGGCAGCGCAACGGCTACACCTTC
size: few
J: TRBJ1-2
D: .
V: TRBV7-2

CDR3: CASTSPRAGVDTQYF
DNA: TGTGCCAGCACCAGTCCCAGGGCGGGAGTCGATACGCAGTATTTT
size: many
J: TRBJ2-3
D: TRBD2
V: TRBV27

CDR3: CASSSNGQLPHEQYF
DNA: TGTGCCAGCAGCTCAAACGGACAGCTCCCTCACGAGCAGTACTTC
size: few
J: TRBJ2-7
D: .
V: TRBV7-9

CDR3: CASSPWQGMETQYF
DNA: TGTGCCAGCTCACCGTGGCAGGGGATGGAGACCCAGTACTTC
size: .
J: TRBJ2-5
D: .
V: TRBV18

CDR3: CASSLNIDTQYF
DNA: TGTGCCAGCAGTCTGAACATAGATACGCAGTATTTT
size: .
J: TRBJ2-3
D: .
V: TRBV12-3/TRBV12-4

CDR3: CSARSARVTIGTDTQYF
DNA: TGCAGTGCTAGGTCAGCCAGGGTGACGATAGGCACAGATACGCAGTATTTT
size: .
J: TRBJ2-3
D: .
V: TRBV20-1

CDR3: CSVEAQGVGEKLFF
DNA: TGCAGCGTTGAGGCTCAGGGGGTTGGAGAAAAACTGTTTTTT
size: .
J: TRBJ1-4
D: TRBD1
V: TRBV29-1

CDR3: CASRRRVQDTQYF
DNA: TGTGCCAGCAGGAGGAGGGTCCAAGATACGCAGTATTTT
size: many
J: TRBJ2-3
D: .
V: TRBV6-1

CDR3: CASSLLGSAEAFF
DNA: TGTGCCAGCAGTCTTTTGGGTTCTGCTGAAGCTTTCTTT
size: few
J: TRBJ1-1
D: .
V: TRBV27

CDR3: CASSFSATGPQETQYF
DNA: TGTGCCAGCAGTTTCTCCGCGACAGGCCCCCAAGAGACCCAGTACTTC
size: once
J: TRBJ2-5
D: .
V: TRBV27

CDR3: CASSSSPGLRAAYQPQHF
DNA: TGTGCCAGCAGTTCCTCCCCGGGACTCAGGGCCGCCTATCAGCCCCAGCATTTT
size: once
J: TRBJ1-5
D: .
V: TRBV6-2/TRBV6-3

CDR3: CASNKDPGPSTDTQYF
DNA: TGTGCCAGCAACAAAGACCCGGGGCCTAGCACAGATACGCAGTATTTT
size: .
J: TRBJ2-3
D: .
V: TRBV9

CDR3: CATSAGALGYTF
DNA: TGTGCCACTTCGGCGGGGGCGCTGGGCTACACCTTC
size: .
J: TRBJ1-2
D: .
V: TRBV12-3/TRBV12-4

CDR3: CAGSLVLREGTEAFF
DNA: TGTGCCGGCAGCTTAGTACTCAGGGAGGGCACTGAAGCTTTCTTT
size: .
J: TRBJ1-1
D: .
V: TRBV7-2

CDR3: CASSLRTGGYEKLFF
DNA: TGTGCCAGCAGCCTAAGGACAGGGGGCTATGAAAAACTGTTTTTT
size: few
J: TRBJ1-4
D: TRBD1
V: TRBV7-9

CDR3: CSAEQGGYEQYF
DNA: TGCAGTGCCGAACAGGGGGGGTACGAGCAGTACTTC
size: .
J: TRBJ2-7
D: .
V: TRBV20-1

CDR3: CASSAWVGNQPQHF
DNA: TGTGCCAGCAGTGCGTGGGTTGGCAATCAGCCCCAGCATTTT
size: .
J: TRBJ1-5
D: .
V: TRBV2

CDR3: CASGQDHSGYNEQFF
DNA: TGTGCCAGCGGCCAAGATCACAGCGGGTACAATGAGCAGTTCTTC
size: .
J: TRBJ2-1
D: .
V: TRBV3-1

CDR3: CASSVAAGEGRQYF
DNA: TGTGCCAGCAGCGTAGCAGCGGGAGAAGGGAGGCAGTATTTT
size: few
J: TRBJ2-3
D: TRBD2
V: TRBV9

CDR3: CSAIGPSGQETQYF
DNA: TGCAGTGCTATAGGTCCGAGCGGGCAAGAGACCCAGTACTTC
size: .
J: TRBJ2-5
D: .
V: TRBV20-1

CDR3: CATSDAFQETQYF
DNA: TGTGCCACCAGTGATGCCTTTCAAGAGACCCAGTACTTC
size: .
J: TRBJ2-5
D: .
V: TRBV24-1

CDR3: CASKRDTYEQYF
DNA: TGTGCCAGCAAGAGGGATACCTACGAGCAGTACTTC
size: .
J: TRBJ2-7
D: .
V: TRBV7-2

CDR3: CASSLPPTGSTDTQYF
DNA: TGTGCCAGCAGCTTGCCTCCAACCGGGTCGACAGATACGCAGTATTTT
size: .
J: TRBJ2-3
D: .
V: TRBV5-4

CDR3: CSARERGTGSLSGNTIYF
DNA: TGCAGTGCTAGAGAAAGGGGGACAGGGTCCCTCTCTGGAAACACCATATATTTT
size: .
J: TRBJ1-3
D: TRBD1
V: TRBV20-1

CDR3: CASSVVASGSQTQYF
DNA: TGTGCCAGCAGCGTAGTGGCTAGCGGGAGTCAGACCCAGTACTTC
size: few
J: TRBJ2-5
D: TRBD2
V: TRBV9

CDR3: CSARSLDEGGSSYNEQFF
DNA: TGCAGTGCTAGATCCCTTGATGAGGGGGGGAGCTCCTACAATGAGCAGTTCTTC
size: .
J: TRBJ2-1
D: .
V: TRBV20-1

CDR3: CASSPLSGRSTDTQYF
DNA: TGTGCCAGCAGCCCCCTTAGCGGGAGAAGCACAGATACGCAGTATTTT
size: few
J: TRBJ2-3
D: TRBD2
V: TRBV4-2

CDR3: CASSGAGGEEKLFF
DNA: TGTGCCAGCAGTGGGGCAGGGGGCGAAGAAAAACTGTTTTTT
size: few
J: TRBJ1-4
D: TRBD1
V: TRBV6-5

CDR3: CASSARQVHIQYF
DNA: TGTGCCAGCAGTGCAAGACAGGTTCACATTCAGTACTTC
size: few
J: TRBJ2-4
D: .
V: TRBV25-1

CDR3: CASRIQGQHNEQFF
DNA: TGTGCCAGCAGGATCCAGGGACAGCACAATGAGCAGTTCTTC
size: .
J: TRBJ2-1
D: TRBD1
V: TRBV27

CDR3: CATSVGLGLGTPNEQFF
DNA: TGTGCCACCAGTGTGGGTCTGGGACTAGGAACCCCAAATGAGCAGTTCTTC
size: .
J: TRBJ2-1
D: TRBD2
V: TRBV24-1

CDR3: CASRPSGTSSEQFF
DNA: TGTGCCAGCAGACCATCCGGGACTAGCAGTGAGCAGTTCTTC
size: few
J: TRBJ2-1
D: TRBD2
V: TRBV7-9

CDR3: CASSLNPLRVGEQFF
DNA: TGTGCCAGCAGCTTGAACCCGTTAAGGGTGGGTGAGCAGTTCTTC
size: .
J: TRBJ2-1
D: .
V: TRBV5-5

CDR3: CASSYPGGRVRTGELFF
DNA: TGTGCCAGCAGTTACCCGGGGGGGAGAGTACGGACCGGGGAGCTGTTTTTT
size: .
J: TRBJ2-2
D: TRBD2
V: TRBV6-2/TRBV6-3

CDR3: CSASDRAGDQPQHF
DNA: TGCAGTGCATCTGACAGGGCGGGCGATCAGCCCCAGCATTTT
size: few
J: TRBJ1-5
D: TRBD1
V: TRBV20-1

CDR3: CATRGLRVQGANNEQFF
DNA: TGTGCCACCCGAGGCCTCCGGGTGCAGGGGGCGAACAATGAGCAGTTCTTC
size: .
J: TRBJ2-1
D: TRBD1
V: TRBV7-9

CDR3: CSATRDRGSYEQYF
DNA: TGCAGTGCCACCCGGGACAGAGGGAGCTACGAGCAGTACTTC
size: .
J: TRBJ2-7
D: TRBD1
V: TRBV20-1

CDR3: CASSQGETGFGNTIYF
DNA: TGCGCCAGCAGCCAAGGCGAGACGGGATTCGGAAACACCATATATTTT
size: .
J: TRBJ1-3
D: .
V: TRBV4-3

CDR3: CSALTGGEGEQYF
DNA: TGCAGTGCTCTGACAGGGGGCGAGGGTGAGCAGTACTTC
size: once
J: TRBJ2-5
D: TRBD1
V: TRBV20-1

CDR3: CSAGPSAGGEITDTQYF
DNA: TGCAGTGCGGGCCCTTCAGCGGGGGGCGAAATAACAGATACGCAGTATTTT
size: .
J: TRBJ2-3
D: TRBD2
V: TRBV20-1

CDR3: CASSYGTNRDGYTF
DNA: TGTGCCAGCAGTTATGGGACAAACAGGGATGGCTACACCTTC
size: .
J: TRBJ1-2
D: .
V: TRBV28

CDR3: CSVVAGYTQYF
DNA: TGCAGCGTGGTAGCGGGGTACACGCAGTATTTT
size: .
J: TRBJ2-3
D: TRBD2
V: TRBV29-1

CDR3: CASSLMSSGSSNNEQFF
DNA: TGTGCCAGCAGCTTGATGTCTAGCGGGAGTTCAAACAATGAGCAGTTCTTC
size: many
J: TRBJ2-1
D: TRBD2
V: TRBV7-2

CDR3: CASSKGGSSGDEQFF
DNA: TGCGCCAGCAGCAAGGGGGGTTCTTCTGGCGATGAGCAGTTCTTC
size: many
J: TRBJ2-1
D: .
V: TRBV5-1

CDR3: CASSGWVGVRSRTDTQYF
DNA: TGTGCCAGCAGTGGTTGGGTCGGGGTTCGGAGCCGCACAGATACGCAGTATTTT
size: .
J: TRBJ2-3
D: .
V: TRBV2

CDR3: CASSQEGLAGGGQQETQYF
DNA: TGTGCCAGCAGCCAAGAAGGACTAGCGGGAGGGGGCCAACAAGAGACCCAGTACTTC
size: .
J: TRBJ2-5
D: TRBD2
V: TRBV4-2

CDR3: CSARVRGRAADTQYF
DNA: TGCAGTGCTAGAGTCCGCGGGAGGGCCGCAGATACGCAGTATTTT
size: .
J: TRBJ2-3
D: TRBD2
V: TRBV20-1

CDR3: CASSRGLVVETQYF
DNA: TGTGCCAGCAGCAGAGGACTAGTAGTGGAGACCCAGTACTTC
size: many
J: TRBJ2-5
D: TRBD2
V: TRBV3-1

CDR3: CSVEGNRGEQYF
DNA: TGCAGCGTTGAGGGCAACAGGGGTGAGCAGTACTTC
size: few
J: TRBJ2-7
D: TRBD1
V: TRBV29-1

CDR3: CASSTPGQGWEKLFF
DNA: TGTGCCAGCAGTACTCCGGGACAGGGTTGGGAAAAACTGTTTTTT
size: .
J: TRBJ1-4
D: TRBD1
V: TRBV25-1